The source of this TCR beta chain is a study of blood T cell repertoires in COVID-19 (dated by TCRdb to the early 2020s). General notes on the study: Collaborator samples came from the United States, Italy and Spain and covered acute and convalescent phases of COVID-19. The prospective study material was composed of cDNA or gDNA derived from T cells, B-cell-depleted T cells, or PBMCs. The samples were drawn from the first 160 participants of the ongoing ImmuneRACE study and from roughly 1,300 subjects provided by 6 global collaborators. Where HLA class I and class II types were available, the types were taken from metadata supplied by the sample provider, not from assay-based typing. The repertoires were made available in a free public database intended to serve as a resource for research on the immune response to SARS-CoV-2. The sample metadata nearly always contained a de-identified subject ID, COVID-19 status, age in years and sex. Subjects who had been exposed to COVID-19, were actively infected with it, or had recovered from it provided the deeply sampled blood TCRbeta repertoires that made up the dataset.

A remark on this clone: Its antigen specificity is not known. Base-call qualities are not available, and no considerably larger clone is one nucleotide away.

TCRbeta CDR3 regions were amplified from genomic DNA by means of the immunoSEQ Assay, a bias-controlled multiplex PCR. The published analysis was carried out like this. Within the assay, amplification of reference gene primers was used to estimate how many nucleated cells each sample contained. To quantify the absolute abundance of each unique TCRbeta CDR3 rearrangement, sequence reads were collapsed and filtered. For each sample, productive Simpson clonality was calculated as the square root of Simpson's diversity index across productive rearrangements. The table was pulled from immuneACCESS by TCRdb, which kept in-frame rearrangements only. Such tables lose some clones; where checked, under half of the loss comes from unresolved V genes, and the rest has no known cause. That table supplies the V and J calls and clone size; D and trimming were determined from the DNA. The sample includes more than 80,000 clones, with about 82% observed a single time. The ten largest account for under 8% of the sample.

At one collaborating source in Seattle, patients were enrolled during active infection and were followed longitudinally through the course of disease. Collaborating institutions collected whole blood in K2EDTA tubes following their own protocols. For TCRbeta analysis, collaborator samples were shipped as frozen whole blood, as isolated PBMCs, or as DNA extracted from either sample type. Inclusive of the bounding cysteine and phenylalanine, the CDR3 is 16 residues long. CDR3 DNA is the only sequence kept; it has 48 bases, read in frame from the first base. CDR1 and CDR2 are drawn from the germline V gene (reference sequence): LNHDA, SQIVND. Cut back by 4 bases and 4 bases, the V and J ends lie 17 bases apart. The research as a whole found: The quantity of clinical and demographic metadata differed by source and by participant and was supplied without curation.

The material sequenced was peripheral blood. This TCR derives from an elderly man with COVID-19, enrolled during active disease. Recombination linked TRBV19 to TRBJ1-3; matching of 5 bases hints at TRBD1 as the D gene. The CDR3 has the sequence CASSTRSGGKGNTIYF. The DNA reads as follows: TGTGCCAGTAGTACCCGAAGCGGGGGGAAAGGAAACACCATATATTTT.